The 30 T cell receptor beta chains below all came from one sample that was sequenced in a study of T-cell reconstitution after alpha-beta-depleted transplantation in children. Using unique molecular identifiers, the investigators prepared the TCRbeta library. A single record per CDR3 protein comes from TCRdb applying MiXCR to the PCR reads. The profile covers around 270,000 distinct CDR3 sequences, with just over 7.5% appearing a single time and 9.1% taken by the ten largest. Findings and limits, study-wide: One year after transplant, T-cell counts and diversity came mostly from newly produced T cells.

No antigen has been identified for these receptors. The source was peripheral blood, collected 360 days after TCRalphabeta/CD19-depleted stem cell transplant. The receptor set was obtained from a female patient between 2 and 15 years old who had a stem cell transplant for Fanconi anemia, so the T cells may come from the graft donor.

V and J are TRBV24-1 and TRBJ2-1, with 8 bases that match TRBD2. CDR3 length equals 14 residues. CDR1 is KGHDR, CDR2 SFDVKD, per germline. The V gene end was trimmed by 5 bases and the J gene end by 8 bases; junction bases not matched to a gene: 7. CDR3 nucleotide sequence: TGTGCCACCAGTGCCCTCGGGGGGGGGCATGAGCAGTTCTTC. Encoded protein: CATSALGGGHEQFF.

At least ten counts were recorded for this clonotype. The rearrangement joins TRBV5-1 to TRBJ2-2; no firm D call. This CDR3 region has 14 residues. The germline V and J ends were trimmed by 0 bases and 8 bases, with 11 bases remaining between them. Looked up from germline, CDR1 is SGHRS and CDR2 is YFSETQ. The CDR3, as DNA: TGCGCCAGCAGCTTGGCCGTTTTTGGTGGGGAGCTGTTTTTT. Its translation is CASSLAVFGGELFF.

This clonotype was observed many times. The CDR3 coding sequence is TGCGCCAGCAGACCTACTAGCGGGAGTAGGAATGAGCAGTTCTTC. Translating it yields CASRPTSGSRNEQFF. This chain connects TRBV5-1 to TRBJ2-1; 11 bases match TRBD2. With V trimmed by 5 bases and J by 7 bases, 8 bases remained unmatched. This CDR3 has 15 residues. Germline CDR1 and CDR2: SGHRS and YFSETQ.

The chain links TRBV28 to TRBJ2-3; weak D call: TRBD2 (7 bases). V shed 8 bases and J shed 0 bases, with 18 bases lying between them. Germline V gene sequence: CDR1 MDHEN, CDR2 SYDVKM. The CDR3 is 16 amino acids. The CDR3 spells CASSTSGGGSTDTQYF. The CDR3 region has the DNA TGTGCCAGCTCTACCTCGGGGGGCGGTAGCACAGATACGCAGTATTTT.

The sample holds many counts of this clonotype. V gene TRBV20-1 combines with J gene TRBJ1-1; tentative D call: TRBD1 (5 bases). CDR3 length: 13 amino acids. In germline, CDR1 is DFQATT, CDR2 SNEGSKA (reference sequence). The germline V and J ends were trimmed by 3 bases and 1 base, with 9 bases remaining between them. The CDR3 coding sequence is TGCAGTGCTAGCCCCGACAGGAACACTGAAGCTTTCTTT. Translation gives CSASPDRNTEAFF.

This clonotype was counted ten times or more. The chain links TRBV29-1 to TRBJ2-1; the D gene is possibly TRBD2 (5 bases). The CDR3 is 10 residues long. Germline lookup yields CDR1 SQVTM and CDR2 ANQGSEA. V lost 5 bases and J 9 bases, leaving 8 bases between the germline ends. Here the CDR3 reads CSVSRGEQFF. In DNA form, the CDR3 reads TGCAGCGTTTCCCGGGGTGAGCAGTTCTTC.

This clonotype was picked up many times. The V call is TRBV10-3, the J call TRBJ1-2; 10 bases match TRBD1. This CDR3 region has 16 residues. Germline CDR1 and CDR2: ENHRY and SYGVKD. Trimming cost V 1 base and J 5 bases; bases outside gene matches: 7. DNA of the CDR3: TGTGCCATCAGTGAGTGGACAGGGGGACGAGTTTATGGCTACACCTTC. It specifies CAISEWTGGRVYGYTF.

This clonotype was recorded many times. The CDR3 DNA follows: TGTGCCAGCAGCAAAGCTGGTCTGTACACAGATACGCAGTATTTT. Encoded protein: CASSKAGLYTDTQYF. The chain couples TRBV21-1 to TRBJ2-3. TRBV21-1 is assigned pseudogene status. The CDR3 extends over 15 amino acids.

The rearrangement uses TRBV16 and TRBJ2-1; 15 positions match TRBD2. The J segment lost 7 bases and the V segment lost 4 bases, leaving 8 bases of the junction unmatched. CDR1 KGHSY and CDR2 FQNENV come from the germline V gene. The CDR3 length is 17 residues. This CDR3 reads CASSLDGLAGGNNEQFF. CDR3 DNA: TGTGCCAGCAGCCTTGACGGACTAGCGGGGGGGAATAATGAGCAGTTCTTC.

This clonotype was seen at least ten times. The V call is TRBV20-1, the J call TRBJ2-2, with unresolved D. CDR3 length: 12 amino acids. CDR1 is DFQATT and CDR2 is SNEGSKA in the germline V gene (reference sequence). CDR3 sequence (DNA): TGCAGCGGCCGTTCGAACACCGGGGAGCTGTTTTTT. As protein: CSGRSNTGELFF.

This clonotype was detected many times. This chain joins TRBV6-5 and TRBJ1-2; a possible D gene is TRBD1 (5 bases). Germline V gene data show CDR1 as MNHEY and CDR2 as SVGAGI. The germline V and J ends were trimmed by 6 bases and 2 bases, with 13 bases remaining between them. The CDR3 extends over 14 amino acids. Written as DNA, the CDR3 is TGTGCCAGCAGCCGAGGGGATCCCAACTATGGCTACACCTTC. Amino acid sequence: CASSRGDPNYGYTF.

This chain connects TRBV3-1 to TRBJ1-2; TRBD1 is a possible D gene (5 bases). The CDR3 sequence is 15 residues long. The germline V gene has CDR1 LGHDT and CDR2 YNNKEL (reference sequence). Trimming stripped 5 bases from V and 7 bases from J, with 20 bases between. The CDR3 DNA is TGTGCCAGCAGCAAGCAGGGTCTAGGGACTTTTGGCTACACCTTC. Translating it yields CASSKQGLGTFGYTF.

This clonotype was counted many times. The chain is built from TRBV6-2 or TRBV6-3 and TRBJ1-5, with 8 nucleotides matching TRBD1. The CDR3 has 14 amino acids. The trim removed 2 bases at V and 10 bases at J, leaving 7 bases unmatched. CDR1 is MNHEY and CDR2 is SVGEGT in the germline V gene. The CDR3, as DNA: TGTGCCAGCAGTTACGGGCAGGGGGCCCTTCCCCAGCATTTT. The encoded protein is CASSYGQGALPQHF.

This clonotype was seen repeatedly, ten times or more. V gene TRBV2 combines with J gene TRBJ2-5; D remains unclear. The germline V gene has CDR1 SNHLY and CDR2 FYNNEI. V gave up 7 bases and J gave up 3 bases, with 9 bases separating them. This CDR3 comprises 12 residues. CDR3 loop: CASTLGEETQYF. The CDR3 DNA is TGTGCCAGCACGTTAGGCGAAGAGACCCAGTACTTC.

The CDR3 sequence: CASSLRPSGGADTGELFF. In nucleotides, the CDR3 is TGTGCCAGCAGCTTACGGCCTTCAGGGGGCGCAGACACCGGGGAGCTGTTTTTT. This rearrangement joins TRBV7-8 to TRBJ2-2; 8 nucleotides match TRBD1. The germline gives CDR1 SGHVS, CDR2 FQNEAQ. Losses at the gene ends were 2 bases for V and 3 bases for J; bases not matched to a gene: 11. The CDR3 runs 18 residues.

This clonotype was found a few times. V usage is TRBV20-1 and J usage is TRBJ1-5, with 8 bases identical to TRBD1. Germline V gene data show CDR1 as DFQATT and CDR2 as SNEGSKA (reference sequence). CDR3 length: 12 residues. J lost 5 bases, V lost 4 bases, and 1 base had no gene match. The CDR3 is CSAKTGDQPQHF. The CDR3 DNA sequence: TGCAGTGCTAAGACAGGGGATCAGCCCCAGCATTTT.

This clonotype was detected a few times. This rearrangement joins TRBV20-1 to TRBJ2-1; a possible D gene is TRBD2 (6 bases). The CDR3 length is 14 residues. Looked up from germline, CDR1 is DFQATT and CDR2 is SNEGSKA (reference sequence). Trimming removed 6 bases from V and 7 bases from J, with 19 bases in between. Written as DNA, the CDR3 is TGCAGTGCCACGGGGAGTGGGAGGTGGAATGAGCAGTTCTTC. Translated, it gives CSATGSGRWNEQFF.

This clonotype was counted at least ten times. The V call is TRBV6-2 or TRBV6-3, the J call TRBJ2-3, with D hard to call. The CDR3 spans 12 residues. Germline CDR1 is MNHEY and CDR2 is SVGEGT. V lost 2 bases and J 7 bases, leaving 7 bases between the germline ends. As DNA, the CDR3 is TGTGCCAGCAGTTACGGATCCCATACGCAGTATTTT. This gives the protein CASSYGSHTQYF.

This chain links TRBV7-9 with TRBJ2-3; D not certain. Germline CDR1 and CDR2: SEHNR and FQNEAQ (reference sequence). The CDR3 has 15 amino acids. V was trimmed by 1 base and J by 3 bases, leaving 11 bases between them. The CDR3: CASSLGSHRTDTQYF. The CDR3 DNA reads TGTGCCAGCAGCTTAGGTAGCCATCGAACAGATACGCAGTATTTT.

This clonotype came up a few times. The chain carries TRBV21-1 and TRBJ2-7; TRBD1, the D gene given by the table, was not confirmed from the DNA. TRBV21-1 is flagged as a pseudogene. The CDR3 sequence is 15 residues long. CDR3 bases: TGTGCCAGCAGCAAAGAGACAGGGCGCTCCTACGAGCAGTACTTC. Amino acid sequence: CASSKETGRSYEQYF.

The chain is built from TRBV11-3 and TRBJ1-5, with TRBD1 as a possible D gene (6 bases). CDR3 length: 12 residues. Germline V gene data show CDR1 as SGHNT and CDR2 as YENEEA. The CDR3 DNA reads TGTGCGGGGGGGGCTGTCGATCAGCCCCAGCATTTT. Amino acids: CAGGAVDQPQHF.

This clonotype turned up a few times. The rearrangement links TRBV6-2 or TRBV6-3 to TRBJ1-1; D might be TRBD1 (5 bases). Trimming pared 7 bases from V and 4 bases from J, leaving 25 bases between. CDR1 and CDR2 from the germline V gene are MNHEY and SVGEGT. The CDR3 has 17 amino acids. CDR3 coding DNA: TGTGCCAGCATGGGTGGGGGAGCAGGTTGGGCGAGCACTGAAGCTTTCTTT. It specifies CASMGGGAGWASTEAFF.

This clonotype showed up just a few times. In nucleotides, the CDR3 is TGCGCCAGCAGGGCCACCTGGGACAGGGGTCACCAAGAGACCCAGTACTTC. Its protein product is CASRATWDRGHQETQYF. The V call is TRBV10-2, the J call TRBJ2-5; TRBD1 agrees at 10 bases. The V gene end was trimmed by 6 bases and the J gene end by 0 bases; junction bases not matched to a gene: 10. The CDR3 sequence is 17 residues long. Looked up from germline, CDR1 is WSHSY and CDR2 is SAAADI.

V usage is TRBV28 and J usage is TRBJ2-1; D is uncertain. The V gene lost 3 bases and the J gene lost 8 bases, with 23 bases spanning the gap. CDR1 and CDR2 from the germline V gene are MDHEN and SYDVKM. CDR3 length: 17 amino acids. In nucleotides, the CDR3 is TGTGCCAGCAGTTTTACTGCAGGAAGCGCGGAGAGCGATGAGCAGTTCTTC. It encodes CASSFTAGSAESDEQFF.

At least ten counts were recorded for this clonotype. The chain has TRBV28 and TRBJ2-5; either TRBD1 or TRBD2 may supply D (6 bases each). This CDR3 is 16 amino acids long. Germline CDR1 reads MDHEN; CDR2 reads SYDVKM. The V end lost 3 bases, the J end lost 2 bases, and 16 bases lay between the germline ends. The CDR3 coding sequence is TGTGCCAGCAGTTTTGGCGGGACATCGGAACAAGAGACCCAGTACTTC. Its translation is CASSFGGTSEQETQYF.

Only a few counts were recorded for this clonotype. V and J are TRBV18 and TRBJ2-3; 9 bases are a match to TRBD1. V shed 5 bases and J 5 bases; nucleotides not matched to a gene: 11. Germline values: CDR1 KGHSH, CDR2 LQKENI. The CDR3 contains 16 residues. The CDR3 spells CASSTPPGQGIDTQYF. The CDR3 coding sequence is TGTGCCAGCTCAACCCCCCCGGGACAGGGAATAGATACGCAGTATTTT. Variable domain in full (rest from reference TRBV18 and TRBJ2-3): NAGVMQNPRHLVRRRGQEARLRCSPMKGHSHVYWYRQLPEEGLKFMVYLQKENIIDESGMPKERFSAEFPKEGPSILRIQQVVRGDSAAYFCASSTPPGQGIDTQYFGPGTRLTVL.

Here the CDR3 reads CASRLGTVNTEAFF. CDR3 coding DNA: TGTGCCTCTCGTTTAGGCACAGTGAACACTGAAGCTTTCTTT. This chain connects TRBV27 to TRBJ1-1; D remains ambiguous. With 11 bases removed from V and 0 bases from J, the gap between germline ends came to 16 bases. This CDR3 is 14 amino acids long. The germline CDR1 and CDR2 sequences are MNHEY and SMNVEV (reference sequence).

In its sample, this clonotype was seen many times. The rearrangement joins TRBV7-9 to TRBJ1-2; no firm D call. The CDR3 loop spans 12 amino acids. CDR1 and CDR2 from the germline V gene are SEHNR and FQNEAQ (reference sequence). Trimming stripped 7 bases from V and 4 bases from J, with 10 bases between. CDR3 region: CASTPGFYGYTF. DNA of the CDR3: TGTGCCAGCACCCCGGGATTCTATGGCTACACCTTC.

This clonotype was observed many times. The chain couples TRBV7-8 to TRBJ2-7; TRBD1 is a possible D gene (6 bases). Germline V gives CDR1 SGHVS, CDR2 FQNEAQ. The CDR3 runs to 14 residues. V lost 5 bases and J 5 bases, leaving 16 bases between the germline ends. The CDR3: CASSRGWGRDEQYF. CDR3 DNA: TGTGCCAGCAGCAGAGGCTGGGGGCGGGACGAGCAGTACTTC. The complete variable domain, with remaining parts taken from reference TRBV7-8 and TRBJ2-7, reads GAGVSQSPRYKVAKRGQDVALRCDPISGHVSLFWYQQALGQGPEFLTYFQNEAQLDKSGLPSDRFFAERPEGSVSTLKIQRTQQEDSAVYLCASSRGWGRDEQYFGPGTRLTVT.

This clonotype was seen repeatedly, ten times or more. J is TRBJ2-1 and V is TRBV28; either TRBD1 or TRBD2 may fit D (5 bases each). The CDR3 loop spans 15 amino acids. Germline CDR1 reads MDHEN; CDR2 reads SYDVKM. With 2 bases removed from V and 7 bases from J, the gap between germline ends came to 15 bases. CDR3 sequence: CASSLGGLGFNEQFF. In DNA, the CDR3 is TGTGCCAGCAGTTTAGGGGGTCTAGGGTTTAATGAGCAGTTCTTC.